These T cell receptor beta chains were read from a single sample in a study of identical twins. Via MiXCR, TCRdb re-called the 5' RACE reads, giving one row per CDR3 protein. The sample consists of fewer than 900,000 distinct CDR3 sequences, roughly 20% of them appearing once. The sample also formed part of further work on T cells expressing NK-cell markers.

Sequencing was done on a sample of PBMCs. These receptors all come from a woman younger than 35 in good health. CDR3s include the opening cysteine and the closing phenylalanine or tryptophan. D genes are given only for firm matches. The listing skips clone size in some rows; elsewhere it reads once, few, many or a size class.

J,size,V,D,DNA,CDR3
TRBJ2-1,few,TRBV30,-,TGTGCCTGGACCCAACCGGCATATGAGCAGTTCTTC,CAWTQPAYEQFF
TRBJ2-4,few,TRBV7-9,-,TGTGCCAGCAGCTCACCACAGGGGAGGGACATTCAGTACTTC,CASSSPQGRDIQYF
TRBJ2-3,-,TRBV20-1,-,TGCAGTGCAGATAGCCGGGGTTCAGATACGCAGTATTTT,CSADSRGSDTQYF
TRBJ2-3,-,TRBV29-1,TRBD2,TGCAGCGTTGACCGTGGGAGGGAGCAGTATTTT,CSVDRGREQYF
TRBJ1-1,-,TRBV10-2,-,TGCGCCAGCAGTGGGGGTTTCGCTGAAGCTTTCTTT,CASSGGFAEAFF
TRBJ2-3,-,TRBV7-9,-,TGTGCCAGCAGCTTTACTTTCACCTCTAGCACAGATACGCAGTATTTT,CASSFTFTSSTDTQYF
TRBJ2-1,-,TRBV27,TRBD1,TGTGCCAGCAGTTTAAGCAGGGGGATCTACAATGAGCAGTTCTTC,CASSLSRGIYNEQFF
TRBJ2-3,many,TRBV7-2,TRBD2,TGTGCCAGCAGCATCCCGGGACTAGCGTCCACAGATACGCAGTATTTT,CASSIPGLASTDTQYF
TRBJ2-1,few,TRBV5-6,TRBD1,TGTGCCAGCAGCTTAGGAACAGGGGAAATTAGAAATGAGCAGTTCTTC,CASSLGTGEIRNEQFF
TRBJ2-1,-,TRBV5-1,TRBD2,TGCGCCAGCAGCTTCGGCTCGGGACTAGGCTACAATGAGCAGTTCTTC,CASSFGSGLGYNEQFF
TRBJ1-2,-,TRBV20-1,-,TGCAGTGCCTATTCCAGTTGGGCAGAGAACTATGGCTACACCTTC,CSAYSSWAENYGYTF
TRBJ2-1,-,TRBV20-1,-,TGCAGTGCTAGAGAAAGGATGCTTAGGGGAGATGAGCAGTTCTTC,CSARERMLRGDEQFF
TRBJ1-1,few,TRBV4-3,-,TGCGCCAGCAGCCAAGATGTGGGGGGGAGGACTGGAGCTTTCTTT,CASSQDVGGRTGAFF
TRBJ2-1,-,TRBV3-1,TRBD2,TGTGCCAGCAGCCAAGGCACTAGCGGGGCGAATGAGCAGTTCTTC,CASSQGTSGANEQFF
TRBJ2-7,-,TRBV7-9,-,TGTGCCAGCAGCTTTGATTGGAAGTCCTACGAGCAGTACTTC,CASSFDWKSYEQYF
TRBJ1-1,-,TRBV3-1,-,TGTGCCAGCAAACCAATGGGAGACGTGAGCACTGAAGCTTTCTTT,CASKPMGDVSTEAFF
TRBJ1-5,-,TRBV20-1,-,TGCAGTGCTAGCCAGGGGTTAACAAAAATCAATAGCAATCAGCCCCAGCATTTT,CSASQGLTKINSNQPQHF
TRBJ1-2,few,TRBV12-3/TRBV12-4,-,TGTGTCAGCTGGCAGGGGATAGGCTATGGCTACACCTTC,CVSWQGIGYGYTF
TRBJ2-5,few,TRBV15,-,TGTGCCACCAGCAGACAGGGAGGAGGAGAGACCCAGTACTTC,CATSRQGGGETQYF
TRBJ1-1,many,TRBV12-3/TRBV12-4,-,TGTGCCAGCACCCTAACACCCCTGGGGACTGAAGCTTTCTTT,CASTLTPLGTEAFF
TRBJ2-2,few,TRBV5-1,TRBD2,TGCGCCAGCAGCGCATTGACTAGCGTCGGAGCCGGGGAGCTGTTTTTT,CASSALTSVGAGELFF
TRBJ2-7,-,TRBV5-1,-,TGCGCCAGCAGCCTCTCCAGGCGGGACGGCGACGAGCAGTACTTC,CASSLSRRDGDEQYF
TRBJ1-2,many,TRBV29-1,TRBD1,TGCAGCGTGACCACATCGACAGGGGTCGGCTACACCTTC,CSVTTSTGVGYTF
TRBJ2-3,-,TRBV4-2,TRBD2,TGTGCCAGCAGCCAAGTGAAGTTTCTAGCGGGGTCGGATACGCAGTATTTT,CASSQVKFLAGSDTQYF
TRBJ2-7,few,TRBV6-1,TRBD1,TGTGCCAGCAGTGGACAGGGGACCGTAAGCGGCGAGCAGTACTTC,CASSGQGTVSGEQYF
TRBJ1-2,few,TRBV4-3,-,TGCGCCAGCAGCCAAGTCTTCCGGACAGTACAAGGCTACACCTTC,CASSQVFRTVQGYTF
TRBJ1-1,-,TRBV12-3/TRBV12-4,-,TGTGCCAGCAGTTTAGGATGGCTCGCTTTCTTT,CASSLGWLAFF
TRBJ2-3,once,TRBV5-1,TRBD1,TGCGCCAGCAGCTCTTGGACAGGGTTAACAGATACGCAGTATTTT,CASSSWTGLTDTQYF
TRBJ2-2,-,TRBV5-5,-,TGTGCCAGCAGCTCTCGAGGGCAGGGGCGATACACCGGGGAGCTGTTTTTT,CASSSRGQGRYTGELFF
TRBJ2-7,few,TRBV6-1,TRBD1,TGTGCCAGCAGTCCCGGGACAGGGGTTACCTACGAGCAGTACTTC,CASSPGTGVTYEQYF
TRBJ1-2,-,TRBV6-5,-,TGTGCCAGCAGTTACTCGGTCAAGAGCGGCTACACCTTC,CASSYSVKSGYTF
TRBJ2-7,-,TRBV27,TRBD2,TGTGCCAGCAGTTTATGGTCGGGGGGATCCTACGAGCAGTACTTC,CASSLWSGGSYEQYF
TRBJ2-7,few,TRBV12-3/TRBV12-4,TRBD2,TGTGCCAGCAGTGTGACGAGCGGGATAGGCGAGCAGTACTTC,CASSVTSGIGEQYF
TRBJ2-1,-,TRBV14,TRBD2,TGTGCCAGCAGCCAAGATCTTGTCAGCGGGGGTTACAATGAGCAGTTCTTC,CASSQDLVSGGYNEQFF
TRBJ2-1,-,TRBV5-1,-,TGCGCCACCAAAGATGGGTCAGGCGGGGAGCAGTTCTTC,CATKDGSGGEQFF
TRBJ1-1,few,TRBV12-3/TRBV12-4,TRBD1,TGTGCCAGCAAGGGACAGATGAACACTGAAGCTTTCTTT,CASKGQMNTEAFF
TRBJ2-1,-,TRBV24-1,TRBD2,TGTGCCACCAGTGACCCGGCTAGCGGGAGCCACAATGAGCAGTTCTTC,CATSDPASGSHNEQFF
TRBJ2-2,-,TRBV5-1,-,TGCGCCAGCAGCTTCCAGGGAGGAGACACCGGGGAGCTGTTTTTT,CASSFQGGDTGELFF
TRBJ2-1,few,TRBV20-1,TRBD2,TGCAGTGCGTACGGACTAGTGAACAATGAGCAGTTCTTC,CSAYGLVNNEQFF
TRBJ2-1,-,TRBV28,TRBD2,TGTGCCAGCAGTACTAGCGGGAGTGGGTACAATGAGCAGTTCTTC,CASSTSGSGYNEQFF
TRBJ2-5,many,TRBV3-1,-,TGTGCCAGCAGCCAAGGCCGGGAGACCCAGTACTTC,CASSQGRETQYF
TRBJ2-5,-,TRBV27,-,TGTGCCAGCATCGGAGGAGATTGGGGGACCCAGTACTTC,CASIGGDWGTQYF
TRBJ2-7,few,TRBV7-2,TRBD2,TGTGCCAGCAGCCACTCTAGCGGTCCCTACGAGCAGTACTTC,CASSHSSGPYEQYF
TRBJ2-1,few,TRBV4-3,TRBD2,TGCGCCAGCAGCCAGGGGGCTAGCGGGAAGGATGAGCAGTTCTTC,CASSQGASGKDEQFF
TRBJ2-2,many,TRBV6-5,-,TGTGCCAGCAGAACGACCGTTGGGGAGCTGTTTTTT,CASRTTVGELFF
TRBJ1-5,-,TRBV3-1,-,TGTGCCAGCAGCCAAGGGGTTGGGCCCCAGCATTTT,CASSQGVGPQHF
TRBJ2-7,few,TRBV5-1,-,TGCGCCAGCAGTGGGGAGACCTACGAGCAGTACTTC,CASSGETYEQYF
TRBJ2-1,-,TRBV7-7,TRBD2,TGTGCCAGCAGCTTAGTGGGTAGCGGGAGATGGAATGAGCAGTTCTTC,CASSLVGSGRWNEQFF
TRBJ2-1,-,TRBV6-2/TRBV6-3,TRBD1,TGTGCCAGCCTGGGACAGACTGAGCAGTTCTTC,CASLGQTEQFF
TRBJ2-1,-,TRBV6-1,TRBD2,TGTGCCAGCAGCCCCAAGGTAGCGGGATCCTACAATGAGCAGTTCTTC,CASSPKVAGSYNEQFF